This passage covers 19 T cell receptor beta chains from one sample sequenced in a study of blood T cell repertoires in COVID-19. Sequencing used immunoSEQ multiplex PCR; TCRdb keeps in-frame clones, though not all of them. Counted here are about 120,000 clones, less than 85% occurring once; the ten biggest clones make up 2% to 3%. The sequencing sample was made of peripheral blood. These receptors were taken from a man aged 45 to 65 with acute or convalescent COVID-19.

The chain has TRBV28 and TRBJ2-3, with TRBD1 matching over 9 bases. V shed 4 bases and J 6 bases; nucleotides not matched to a gene: 17. This CDR3 is built from 18 residues. Germline CDR1 reads MDHEN; CDR2 reads SYDVKM. CDR3 coding DNA: TGTGCCAGCAGTTCACCCCCGGGACAGGGCTCTTCTAGGGATACGCAGTATTTT. The encoded protein is CASSSPPGQGSSRDTQYF.

The J gene is TRBJ2-7, the V gene TRBV7-2; maybe TRBD2 (6 bases). Germline V gene data show CDR1 as SGHTA and CDR2 as FQGNSA. This CDR3 spans 14 amino acids. The V gene lost 1 base and the J gene lost 6 bases, with 13 bases spanning the gap. CDR3 coding DNA: TGTGCCAGCAGCTTAGGGACTGCCGGGGGCGAGCAGTACTTC. Its translation: CASSLGTAGGEQYF.

The genes are TRBV18 and TRBJ1-4; 9 bases align to TRBD1. The CDR3 is 15 residues long. CDR1 and CDR2 from the germline V gene are KGHSH and LQKENI. V shed 1 base and J 8 bases; nucleotides not matched to a gene: 5. This chain's CDR3 is CASSPQQGAREKLFF. CDR3 coding DNA: TGTGCCAGCTCACCACAACAGGGGGCGCGCGAAAAACTGTTTTTT.

This clone was detected a few times. The chain is built from TRBV9 and TRBJ1-2, with D unclear. V was shortened by 3 bases and J by 0 bases, with 9 bases between the two germline ends. This CDR3 has 14 amino acids. Germline V gene data show CDR1 as SGDLS and CDR2 as YYNGEE. CDR3 loop: CASSGQSPNYGYTF. The CDR3 DNA reads TGTGCCAGCAGCGGGCAGTCTCCTAACTATGGCTACACCTTC.

This clone was counted a few times. The sample has other DNA sequences that encode this CDR3 too. The chain links TRBV6-1 to TRBJ2-7; D might be TRBD1 (6 bases). Trimming cost V 0 bases and J 5 bases, with 11 bases left between them. CDR3 length equals 14 residues. Per germline, CDR1 MNHNS and CDR2 SASEGT. CDR3 protein: CASSEAGRGNEQYF. The CDR3 nucleotides are TGTGCCAGCAGTGAAGCGGGCAGGGGAAACGAGCAGTACTTC.

This clone came up once. J is TRBJ1-4 and V is TRBV6-5, with D hard to call. The CDR3 runs to 15 residues. CDR1 is MNHEY and CDR2 is SVGAGI in the germline V gene. The V end was cut by 6 bases, the J end by 7 bases, with 18 bases between. The DNA for the CDR3 is TGTGCCAGCAGAAGAAGCGGTCCCCTTGGTGAAAAACTGTTTTTT. Translation gives CASRRSGPLGEKLFF.

The gene calls are TRBV30 and TRBJ2-1, with D perhaps matching TRBD1 (6 bases). V was cut by 4 bases and J by 1 base, with 14 bases left in between. This CDR3 spans 15 amino acids. The germline CDR1 and CDR2 sequences are GTSNPN and SVGIG (reference sequence). The CDR3 reads CAWTEQGRSYNEQFF. The CDR3 coding sequence is TGTGCCTGGACCGAACAGGGAAGATCCTACAATGAGCAGTTCTTC.

The rearrangement joins TRBV24-1 to TRBJ1-2; 7 bases fit TRBD1. The CDR3 consists of 16 residues. The V segment lost 4 bases and the J segment 8 bases; nucleotides outside the gene matches: 15. Germline lookup yields CDR1 KGHDR and CDR2 SFDVKD. As DNA, the CDR3 is TGTGCCACCAGTGACCGAATGACAGGGCCCCCTTGGGGCTACACCTTC. It specifies CATSDRMTGPPWGYTF.

This chain links TRBV7-6 with TRBJ1-6; maybe TRBD1 (6 bases). In germline, CDR1 is SGHVS, CDR2 FNYEAQ. V was shortened by 6 bases and J by 13 bases, with 16 bases between the two germline ends. The CDR3 length is 13 residues. The CDR3 reads CASRSQGGQPLHF. CDR3 DNA sequence: TGTGCCAGCAGATCACAGGGTGGGCAGCCCCTCCACTTT.

V is TRBV19 and J is TRBJ2-2, with D perhaps matching TRBD2 (6 bases). In germline, CDR1 is LNHDA, CDR2 SQIVND (reference sequence). CDR3 size: 16 residues. Trimming removed 3 bases from V and 6 bases from J, with 17 bases in between. CDR3 bases: TGTGCCAGTAGTATTTACCGGACTACCTTCCCCGGGGAGCTGTTTTTT. Its translation: CASSIYRTTFPGELFF.

J is TRBJ1-5 and V is TRBV19; TRBD1 aligns across 9 bases. CDR1 and CDR2 from the germline V gene are LNHDA and SQIVND (reference sequence). J was trimmed by 6 bases and V by 4 bases; bases with no gene match: 4. The length of the CDR3 is 14 residues. CDR3: CASSRDREGQPQHF. For the CDR3, the DNA is TGTGCCAGTAGTAGGGACAGGGAAGGTCAGCCCCAGCATTTT.

The chain employs TRBV11-2 and TRBJ2-4; 8 positions match TRBD1. Per germline, CDR1 SGHAT and CDR2 FQNNGV. This CDR3 has 19 amino acids. Trimming at V came to 4 bases and at J to 1 base, leaving 15 bases not matched to a gene. The CDR3 loop is CASSSMAVTGDVAKNIQYF. CDR3 nucleotide sequence: TGTGCCAGCAGCTCTATGGCTGTGACAGGGGACGTGGCCAAAAACATTCAGTACTTC.

The genes are TRBV5-6 and TRBJ1-5, with unresolved D. Germline loops: CDR1 SGHDT, CDR2 YYEEEE. V gave up 2 bases and J gave up 4 bases, with 7 bases separating them. The length of the CDR3 is 13 residues. CDR3 DNA sequence: TGTGCCAGCAGCTTTGGCAGAAATCAGCCCCAGCATTTT. This encodes CASSFGRNQPQHF.

The rearrangement joins TRBV3-1 (or the pseudogene TRBV3-2) to TRBJ2-1; 8 bases fit TRBD2. Trimming took 4 bases from V and 8 from J; bases not matched to a gene: 10. Germline-derived CDR1 and CDR2 are LGHDT and YNNKEL (reference sequence). This CDR3 comprises 15 residues. Here the CDR3 reads CASSRPGLGGHEQFF. The CDR3 DNA sequence: TGTGCCAGCAGCCGACCGGGACTAGGTGGCCATGAGCAGTTCTTC.

This chain uses TRBV4-1 with TRBJ2-2, with D uncertain. The germline gives CDR1 MGHRA, CDR2 YSYEKL. Trimming took off 1 base at V and 6 bases at J, with 6 bases between the two ends. This CDR3 contains 13 residues. CDR3 amino acids: CASSQVLSGELFF. In nucleotides, the CDR3 is TGCGCCAGCAGCCAAGTTTTATCCGGGGAGCTGTTTTTT.

The CDR3 protein is CASSDTSGTDTQYF. The CDR3, as DNA: TGTGCCAGCAGCGATACTAGCGGAACAGATACGCAGTATTTT. The rearrangement links TRBV7-3 to TRBJ2-3, with 8 bases lining up with TRBD2. Germline-derived CDR1 and CDR2 are SGHTA and FQGTGA. The junction had 4 bases not matched to a gene; V was cut back by 5 bases and J by 3 bases. The CDR3 has 14 residues.

The chain uses TRBV5-6 and TRBJ1-5; 7 nucleotides agree with TRBD1. This CDR3 comprises 15 residues. V gave up 2 bases and J gave up 3 bases; unmatched junction bases: 5. CDR1 and CDR2 (germline): SGHDT, YYEEEE. In DNA form, the CDR3 reads TGTGCCAGCAGCTTCGGGGACAGTCCCAATCAGCCCCAGCATTTT. This translates into CASSFGDSPNQPQHF.

This chain connects TRBV2 to TRBJ1-6, with no clear D. The CDR3 is made up of 14 amino acids. Germline CDR1 reads SNHLY; CDR2 reads FYNNEI. Trimming shortened V by 8 bases and J by 0 bases, and 8 bases separated the two germline ends. The CDR3 DNA reads TGTGCCAGCCGTTGGAGCTCCTATAATTCACCCCTCCACTTT. This sequence encodes CASRWSSYNSPLHF.

J is TRBJ1-1 and V is TRBV23-1; D perhaps matches TRBD1 (5 bases). TRBV23-1 is known as an ORF, though its function is uncertain. V dropped 8 bases and J dropped 1 base, with 14 bases sitting between them. This CDR3 spans 14 amino acids. The DNA of the CDR3 is TGCGCCAGCCCCCAGGGCAGACAGAACACTGAAGCTTTCTTT. Its translation is CASPQGRQNTEAFF.